These 15 T cell receptor beta chains share one sample of origin, sequenced in a study of shared clonotypes between healthy human individuals. This table comes from immunoSEQ multiplex PCR, and its TCRdb copy is limited to in-frame clones, with some not included. The repertoire holds about 700,000 clones, approximately 74% seen once, with over 1.5% in the top ten. The specimen was memory CD4+ T cells sorted from blood. Subset reported: CD45RA-negative fraction. Every receptor here comes from a young woman in good health.

The chain joins TRBV5-1 to TRBJ1-1; D may be TRBD1 (5 bases). Germline CDR1 reads SGHRS; CDR2 reads YFSETQ. The CDR3 sequence is 16 residues long. V dropped 0 bases and J dropped 2 bases, with 14 bases sitting between them. CDR3 amino acids: CASSLAVGTGNTEAFF. In DNA, the CDR3 is TGCGCCAGCAGCTTGGCAGTCGGGACGGGAAACACTGAAGCTTTCTTT.

The V gene is TRBV5-1, the J gene TRBJ2-1, with 7 bases matching TRBD2. Losses at the gene ends were 7 bases for V and 1 base for J; bases not matched to a gene: 8. The CDR3 is 15 residues long. Per germline, CDR1 SGHRS and CDR2 YFSETQ. The CDR3 loop reads CASGLDRPSYNEQFF. The CDR3 bases are TGCGCCAGCGGACTAGACCGGCCTTCCTACAATGAGCAGTTCTTC.

The chain couples TRBV5-1 to TRBJ2-2; 7 nucleotides agree with TRBD2. V trimming: 1 base; J trimming: 4 bases; junction bases outside the gene matches: 1. There are 14 residues in the CDR3. Germline V gives CDR1 SGHRS, CDR2 YFSETQ. CDR3 sequence reads: CASSLLAGTGELFF. The CDR3 DNA sequence: TGCGCCAGCAGCTTGTTAGCGGGCACCGGGGAGCTGTTTTTT. Using reference TRBV5-1 and TRBJ2-2 for the parts outside the CDR3, the full variable domain is KAGVTQTPRYLIKTRGQQVTLSCSPISGHRSVSWYQQTPGQGLQFLFEYFSETQRNKGNFPGRFSGRQFSNSRSEMNVSTLELGDSALYLCASSLLAGTGELFFGEGSRLTVL.

The chain links TRBV29-1 to TRBJ1-1, with TRBD1 matching 7 bases. The CDR3 runs to 12 residues. CDR1 is SQVTM, CDR2 ANQGSEA, per germline. V dropped 4 bases and J dropped 4; count of bases not matched to a gene: 3. Written as DNA, the CDR3 is TGCAGCGTTGCTCCAGGGGGCACTGAAGCTTTCTTT. This codes for CSVAPGGTEAFF.

This clone was seen more than once but under ten times. V gene TRBV5-4 combines with J gene TRBJ2-2, with 9 bases that match TRBD1. The CDR3 covers 17 residues. The V gene end was trimmed by 4 bases and the J gene end by 7 bases; junction bases not matched to a gene: 14. CDR1 SGHNT and CDR2 YYREEE come from the germline V gene (reference sequence). The CDR3 nucleotides read TGTGCCAGCAGCGCGCGCACAGGGGGCGACTTCGGCGGGGAGCTGTTTTTT. Translated: CASSARTGGDFGGELFF.

CDR3 in amino acids: CASSVRGPHPKLSGANVLTF. As DNA, the CDR3 is TGTGCCAGCAGTGTGAGGGGTCCTCACCCAAAGCTCTCTGGGGCCAACGTCCTGACTTTC. The chain carries TRBV27 and TRBJ2-6, with D perhaps matching TRBD1 or TRBD2 (5 bases each). Trimming left V 5 bases short and J 0 bases short, with 23 bases between. The length of the CDR3 is 20 residues. CDR1 and CDR2 from the germline V gene are MNHEY and SMNVEV (reference sequence).

V usage is TRBV28 and J usage is TRBJ2-7; D perhaps matches TRBD1 (6 bases). The V gene lost 8 bases and the J gene lost 1 base, with 18 bases spanning the gap. Germline V CDR1 and CDR2: MDHEN, SYDVKM. The CDR3 loop spans 15 amino acids. The CDR3 sequence: CASGPGHPISYEQYF. The CDR3 nucleotides are TGTGCCAGCGGCCCGGGACACCCTATTTCCTACGAGCAGTACTTC.

This clone has just a few counts. The V call is TRBV10-3, the J call TRBJ1-2, with 7 bases that match TRBD1. This CDR3 contains 12 residues. Germline values: CDR1 ENHRY, CDR2 SYGVKD. The V and J ends lost 8 bases and 4 bases, in that order; junction bases with no gene match: 4. CDR3 sequence (DNA): TGTGCCATCGAGGACAGGTCCTATGGCTACACCTTC. Its translation is CAIEDRSYGYTF.

The chain joins TRBV2 to TRBJ2-3, with D uncertain. CDR3 length: 14 amino acids. V was clipped by 4 bases and J by 3 bases, with 11 bases between them. CDR1 and CDR2 from the germline V gene are SNHLY and FYNNEI. The CDR3 is CASSGRAGTDTQYF. The CDR3, as DNA: TGTGCCAGCAGTGGTAGGGCCGGGACAGATACGCAGTATTTT.

The V gene is TRBV7-9, the J gene TRBJ1-3; D not certain. This CDR3 has 13 amino acids. Germline-derived CDR1 and CDR2 are SEHNR and FQNEAQ (reference sequence). V lost 1 base to trimming and J lost 1 base, with 2 bases between them. CDR3 coding DNA: TGTGCCAGCAGCTTAGTATCTGGAAACACCATATATTTT. Translating gives CASSLVSGNTIYF.

The chain is built from TRBV19 and TRBJ2-7; D remains unclear. Germline loops: CDR1 LNHDA, CDR2 SQIVND (reference sequence). This CDR3 has 14 amino acids. The germline V and J ends were trimmed by 6 bases and 0 bases, with 12 bases remaining between them. The CDR3, as DNA: TGTGCCAGTAGCGTCCAGACTTCCTCCTACGAGCAGTACTTC. This encodes CASSVQTSSYEQYF.

The chain joins TRBV30 to TRBJ2-7; TRBD2 matches at 12 bases. V lost 3 bases and J lost 1; bases outside the gene matches: 1. There are 14 residues in the CDR3. CDR1 is GTSNPN and CDR2 is SVGIG in the germline V gene (reference sequence). CDR3 loop: CAWSGTSGSYEQYF. The CDR3 DNA sequence: TGTGCCTGGAGCGGGACTAGCGGGTCCTACGAGCAGTACTTC. Full variable domain (missing parts from reference TRBV30 and TRBJ2-7): SQTIHQWPATLVQPVGSPLSLECTVEGTSNPNLYWYRQAAGRGLQLLFYSVGIGQISSEVPQNLSASRPQDRQFILSSKKLLLSDSGFYLCAWSGTSGSYEQYFGPGTRLTVT.

V is TRBV27 and J is TRBJ2-3; possibly TRBD1 for D (6 bases). Looked up from germline, CDR1 is MNHEY and CDR2 is SMNVEV (reference sequence). Trimming removed 7 bases from V and 8 bases from J, with 19 bases in between. This CDR3 is built from 14 residues. This CDR3 is CASMVGRTVGTQYF. The CDR3 DNA follows: TGTGCCAGCATGGTGGGACGGACAGTAGGTACGCAGTATTTT.

This CDR3 reads CASTIRTANTEAFF. The CDR3 DNA follows: TGTGCCAGCACCATACGGACAGCGAACACTGAAGCTTTCTTT. The chain has TRBV11-2 and TRBJ1-1; D is perhaps TRBD1 (6 bases). The germline CDR1 and CDR2 sequences are SGHAT and FQNNGV. The CDR3 extends over 14 amino acids. Trimming stripped 7 bases from V and 1 base from J, with 13 bases between.

The CDR3 bases are TGTGCCAGCAGCCCAGGGGCGGTCAATGAAAAACTGTTTTTT. It encodes CASSPGAVNEKLFF. V is TRBV9 and J is TRBJ1-4; D is possibly TRBD1 (6 bases). The CDR3 contains 14 residues. CDR1 and CDR2 (germline): SGDLS, YYNGEE. V lost 4 bases to trimming and J lost 5 bases, with 12 bases between them.